A selection of T cell receptor beta chains follows, all from one sample in a study of beta chain features in type 1 diabetes. Method: immunoSEQ multiplex PCR; TCRdb's copy keeps in-frame clones and lacks some. The sample gives under 950,000 clones, roughly 17% of which show up once; about 0.02% is in the top ten. The sequencing sample was made of naive CD4+ T cells from blood. The receptors originated from a woman aged 18-30 years in good health. The CDR3 runs from the conserved cysteine through the conserved F or W. The D gene is left open where the match is weak. Expanded clones get a size class; other rows say once, few or many, or leave the size out.

size	V	D	J	DNA	CDR3
few	TRBV5-6	TRBD1	TRBJ1-1	TGTGCCAGCAGGTCGCCGGGACAGGGAGCTTTCTTT	CASRSPGQGAFF
few	TRBV7-2	-	TRBJ1-1	TGTGCCAGCACCCAAGGTCGAGGGTATCGGAACACTGAAGCTTTCTTT	CASTQGRGYRNTEAFF
-	TRBV5-6	TRBD1	TRBJ1-2	TGTGCCAGCAGCTCGGTGGGACAGGACTATGGCTACACCTTC	CASSSVGQDYGYTF
few	TRBV15	-	TRBJ2-3	TGTGCCACCAGCAGAAGCACAGATACGCAGTATTTT	CATSRSTDTQYF
-	TRBV5-1	TRBD1	TRBJ1-1	TGCGCCAGCAGCTCCAAGACAGGGGGCACTGAAGCTTTCTTT	CASSSKTGGTEAFF
few	TRBV28	TRBD1	TRBJ2-5	TGTGCCAGCAGTCACAGGGGGCCGCTTCAAGAGACCCAGTACTTC	CASSHRGPLQETQYF
few	TRBV28	-	TRBJ2-7	TGTGCCAGCAGTCACACAGGGTTACAGTACTTC	CASSHTGLQYF
-	TRBV11-3	-	TRBJ2-3	TGTGCCAGCAGCTCCGGGGGGCCTGTGGGCACAGATACGCAGTATTTT	CASSSGGPVGTDTQYF
few	TRBV6-5	-	TRBJ1-5	TGTGCCAGCAGTTACTCGTCCGGCAGCAATCAGCCCCAGCATTTT	CASSYSSGSNQPQHF
-	TRBV5-1	-	TRBJ2-1	TGCGCCAGCAGCTTGGCGATTTTAGGAAAAAATGAGCAGTTCTTC	CASSLAILGKNEQFF
-	TRBV7-6	-	TRBJ1-4	TGTGCCAGCAGCCCATACGTCCAGGGAACTAATGAAAAACTGTTTTTT	CASSPYVQGTNEKLFF
-	TRBV28	TRBD2	TRBJ2-1	TGTGCCAGCAGCCTTAGCGGGAGCTACAATGAGCAGTTCTTC	CASSLSGSYNEQFF
-	TRBV27	-	TRBJ1-3	TGTGCCAGCAGTTTATACAAGGACATTTTCTCTGGAAACACCATATATTTT	CASSLYKDIFSGNTIYF
few	TRBV11-2	TRBD2	TRBJ2-1	TGTGCCAGCAGCTTTCAGACTAGCGGGGATTACAATGAGCAGTTCTTC	CASSFQTSGDYNEQFF
-	TRBV7-8	-	TRBJ1-2	TGTGCCAGCAGCTTAGGGGGCAACTATGGCTACACCTTC	CASSLGGNYGYTF
few	TRBV7-2	TRBD2	TRBJ2-2	TGTGCCAGCAGCTTAGGGTCTAGCGGGAGTGTTGGGGAGCTGTTTTTT	CASSLGSSGSVGELFF
-	TRBV10-3	-	TRBJ2-7	TGTGCCATCAGTGAGAATGGCTACGAGCAGTACTTC	CAISENGYEQYF
-	TRBV18	-	TRBJ2-1	TGTGCCAGCTCACGAAGCGAGCGGTACAATGAGCAGTTCTTC	CASSRSERYNEQFF
few	TRBV6-6	-	TRBJ1-5	TGTGCCAGCAGTTACCGGGGTCGGGGCAATCAGCCCCAGCATTTT	CASSYRGRGNQPQHF
-	TRBV19	-	TRBJ2-6	TGTGCCAGTAGATCCCGCTCTGGGGCCAACGTCCTGACTTTC	CASRSRSGANVLTF
few	TRBV25-1	TRBD1	TRBJ2-7	TGTGCCACAGGGAGGACAGGGTGGCACTACGAGCAGTACTTC	CATGRTGWHYEQYF
few	TRBV7-2	-	TRBJ2-5	TGTGCCAGCAGCTTATTTGGCAGGGAAGAGACCCAGTACTTC	CASSLFGREETQYF
few	TRBV10-3	TRBD1	TRBJ2-3	TGTGCCATCAGTGGTGGGGGACAGTCCACAGATACGCAGTATTTT	CAISGGGQSTDTQYF
few	TRBV7-2	-	TRBJ1-2	TGTGCCAGCAGCTTAGGTTCAGGGTTGAGAGAAGGCTACACCTTC	CASSLGSGLREGYTF
few	TRBV7-2	TRBD2	TRBJ2-1	TGTGCCAGCAGCTTGGCGGGAGCCAATGAGCAGTTCTTC	CASSLAGANEQFF
few	TRBV4-1	-	TRBJ2-5	TGCGCCAGCAGCCTAGCTAGGGGAGAGACCCAGTACTTC	CASSLARGETQYF
few	TRBV7-9	-	TRBJ2-1	TGTGCCAGCAGCTTAGTGCTCCTCAGCTCCTACAATGAGCAGTTCTTC	CASSLVLLSSYNEQFF
few	TRBV7-2	TRBD2	TRBJ2-5	TGTGCCAGCAGCCCTCCGGGGGGGAGGCAAGAGACCCAGTACTTC	CASSPPGGRQETQYF
few	TRBV5-1	-	TRBJ1-5	TGCGCCAGCAGCTTAGAGTTGAATCAGCCCCAGCATTTT	CASSLELNQPQHF
-	TRBV7-3	TRBD1	TRBJ2-7	TGTGCCAGCAGCACACCGGGACAGGACTACGAGCAGTACTTC	CASSTPGQDYEQYF
-	TRBV27	TRBD2	TRBJ2-7	TGTGCCAGCAGAACTAGCGGGAACTCCTACGAGCAGTACTTC	CASRTSGNSYEQYF
few	TRBV2	TRBD2	TRBJ2-3	TGTGCCAGCAGTGATCTCGGACTAGCGGGCGATACGCAGTATTTT	CASSDLGLAGDTQYF
few	TRBV10-3	-	TRBJ2-3	TGTGCCATCAGTGAGTCGAAGAGGAGCACAGATACGCAGTATTTT	CAISESKRSTDTQYF
many	TRBV28	-	TRBJ2-4	TGTGCCAGCAGCGGTCCGGGAACCACGGACATTCAGTACTTC	CASSGPGTTDIQYF
few	TRBV14	TRBD2	TRBJ2-1	TGTGCCAGCAGACCGGGACTAGCGGACAATGAGCAGTTCTTC	CASRPGLADNEQFF
-	TRBV28	-	TRBJ1-1	TGTGCCAGCAGTTTATCTCAGGGATGGGCTGAAGCTTTCTTT	CASSLSQGWAEAFF
few	TRBV7-3	TRBD1	TRBJ1-5	TGTGCCAGCAGCCCGACAGGGCTCTATAGCAATCAGCCCCAGCATTTT	CASSPTGLYSNQPQHF
-	TRBV6-5	TRBD2	TRBJ2-1	TGTGCCAGCAGTCGCGGGACTAGCGGGAGCAATGAGCAGTTCTTC	CASSRGTSGSNEQFF
-	TRBV5-4	-	TRBJ1-4	TGTGCCAGCAGTTTGGATTTAGCCCCTGGGGAAAAACTGTTTTTT	CASSLDLAPGEKLFF
few	TRBV7-2	-	TRBJ2-3	TGTGCCAGCAGCTTAGGGCCGGGCTCAGATACGCAGTATTTT	CASSLGPGSDTQYF